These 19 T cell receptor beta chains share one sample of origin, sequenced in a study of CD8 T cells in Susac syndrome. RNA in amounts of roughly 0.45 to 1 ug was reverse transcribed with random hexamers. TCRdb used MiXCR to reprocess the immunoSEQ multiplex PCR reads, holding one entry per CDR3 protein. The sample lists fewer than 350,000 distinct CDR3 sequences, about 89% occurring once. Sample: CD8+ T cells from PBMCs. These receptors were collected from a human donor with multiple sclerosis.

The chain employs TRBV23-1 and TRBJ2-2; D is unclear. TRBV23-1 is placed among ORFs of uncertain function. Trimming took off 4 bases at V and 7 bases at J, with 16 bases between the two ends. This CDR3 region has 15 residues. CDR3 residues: CASSPLPQVSGELFF. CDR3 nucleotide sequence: TGCGCCAGCAGTCCCCTCCCGCAGGTTAGCGGGGAGCTGTTTTTT.

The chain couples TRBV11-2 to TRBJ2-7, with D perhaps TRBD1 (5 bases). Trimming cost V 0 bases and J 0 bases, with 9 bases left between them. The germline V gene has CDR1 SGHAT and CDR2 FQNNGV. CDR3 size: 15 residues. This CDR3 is CASSLDLGRSYEQYF. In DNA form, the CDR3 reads TGTGCCAGCAGCTTAGATCTGGGGCGCTCCTACGAGCAGTACTTC. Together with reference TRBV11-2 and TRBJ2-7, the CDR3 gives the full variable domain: EAGVAQSPRYKIIEKRQSVAFWCNPISGHATLYWYQQILGQGPKLLIQFQNNGVVDDSQLPKDRFSAERLKGVDSTLKIQPAKLEDSAVYLCASSLDLGRSYEQYFGPGTRLTVT.

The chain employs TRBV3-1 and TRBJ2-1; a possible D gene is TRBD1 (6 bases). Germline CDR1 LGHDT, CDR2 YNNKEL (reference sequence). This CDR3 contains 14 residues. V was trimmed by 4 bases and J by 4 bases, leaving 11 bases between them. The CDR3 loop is CASSPRGVYNEQFF. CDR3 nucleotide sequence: TGTGCCAGCAGCCCCAGGGGAGTTTACAATGAGCAGTTCTTC.

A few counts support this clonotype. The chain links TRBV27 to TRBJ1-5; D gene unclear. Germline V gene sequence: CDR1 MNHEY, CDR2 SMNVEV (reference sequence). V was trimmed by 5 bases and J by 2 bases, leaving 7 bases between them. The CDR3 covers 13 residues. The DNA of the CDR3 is TGTGCCAGCAGTCAGGATGGCAATCAGCCCCAGCATTTT. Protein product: CASSQDGNQPQHF.

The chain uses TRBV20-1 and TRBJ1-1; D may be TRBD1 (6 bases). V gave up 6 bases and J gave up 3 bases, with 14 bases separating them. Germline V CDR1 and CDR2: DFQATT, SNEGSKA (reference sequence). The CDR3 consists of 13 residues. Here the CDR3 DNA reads TGCAGTGCAGGGACATGGGGAGACACTGAAGCTTTCTTT. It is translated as CSAGTWGDTEAFF.

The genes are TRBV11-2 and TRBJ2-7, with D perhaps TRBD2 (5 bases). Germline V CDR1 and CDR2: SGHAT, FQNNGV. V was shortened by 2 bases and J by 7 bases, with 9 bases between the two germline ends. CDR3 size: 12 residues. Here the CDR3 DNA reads TGTGCCAGCAGCTTATCCGAGCGGGAGCAGTACTTC. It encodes CASSLSEREQYF.

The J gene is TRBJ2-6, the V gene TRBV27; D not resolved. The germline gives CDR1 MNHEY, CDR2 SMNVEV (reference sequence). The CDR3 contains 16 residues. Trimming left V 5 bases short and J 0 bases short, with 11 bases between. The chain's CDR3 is CASSPRPVSGANVLTF. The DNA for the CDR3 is TGTGCCAGCAGTCCCCGCCCGGTCTCTGGGGCCAACGTCCTGACTTTC.

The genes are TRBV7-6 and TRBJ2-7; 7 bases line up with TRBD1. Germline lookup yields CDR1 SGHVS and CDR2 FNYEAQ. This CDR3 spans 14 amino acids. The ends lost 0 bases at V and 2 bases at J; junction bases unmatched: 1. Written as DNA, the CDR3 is TGTGCCAGCAGCTTAGCAACAGGGGCCTACGAGCAGTACTTC. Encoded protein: CASSLATGAYEQYF.

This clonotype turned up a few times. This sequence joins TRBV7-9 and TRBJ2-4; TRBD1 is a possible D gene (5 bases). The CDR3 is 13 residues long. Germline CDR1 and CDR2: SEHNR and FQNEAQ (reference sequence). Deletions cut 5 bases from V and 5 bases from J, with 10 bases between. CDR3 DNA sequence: TGTGCCAGCAGCATACCGACAGAAAACATTCAGTACTTC. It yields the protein CASSIPTENIQYF.

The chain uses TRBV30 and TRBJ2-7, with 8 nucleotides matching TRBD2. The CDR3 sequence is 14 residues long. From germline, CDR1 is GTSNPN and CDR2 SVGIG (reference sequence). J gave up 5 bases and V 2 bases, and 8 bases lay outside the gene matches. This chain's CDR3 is CAWSWAGGTHEQYF. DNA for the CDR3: TGTGCCTGGAGTTGGGCGGGAGGCACCCACGAGCAGTACTTC.

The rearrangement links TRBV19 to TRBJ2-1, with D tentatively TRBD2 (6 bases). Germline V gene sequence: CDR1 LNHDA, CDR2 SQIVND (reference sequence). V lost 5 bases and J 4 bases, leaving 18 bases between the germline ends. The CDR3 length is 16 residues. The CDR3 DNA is TGTGCCAGTAGTTCCCAATCGGACTACCCTTACAATGAGCAGTTCTTC. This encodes CASSSQSDYPYNEQFF.

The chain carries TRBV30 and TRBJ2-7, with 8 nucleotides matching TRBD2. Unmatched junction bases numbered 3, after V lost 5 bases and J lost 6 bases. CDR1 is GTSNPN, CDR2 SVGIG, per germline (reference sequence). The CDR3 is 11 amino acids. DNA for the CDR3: TGTGCCTGGGTAGCGGGGCTCGAGCAGTACTTC. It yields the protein CAWVAGLEQYF.

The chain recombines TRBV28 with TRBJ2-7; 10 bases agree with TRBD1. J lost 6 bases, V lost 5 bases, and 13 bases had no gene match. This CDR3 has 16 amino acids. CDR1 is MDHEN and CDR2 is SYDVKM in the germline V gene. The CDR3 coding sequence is TGTGCCAGCAGTCCGCCACGTAGGACAGGGGGAGGCGAGCAGTACTTC. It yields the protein CASSPPRRTGGGEQYF. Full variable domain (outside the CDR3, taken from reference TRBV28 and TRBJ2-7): DVKVTQSSRYLVKRTGEKVFLECVQDMDHENMFWYRQDPGLGLRLIYFSYDVKMKEKGDIPEGYSVSREKKERFSLILESASTNQTSMYLCASSPPRRTGGGEQYFGPGTRLTVT.

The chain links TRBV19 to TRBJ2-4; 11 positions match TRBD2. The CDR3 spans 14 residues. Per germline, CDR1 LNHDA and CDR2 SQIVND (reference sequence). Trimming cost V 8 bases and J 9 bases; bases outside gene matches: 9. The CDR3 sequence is CASRLTSGGGIQYF. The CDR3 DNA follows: TGTGCCAGTCGCCTCACTAGCGGGGGAGGCATTCAGTACTTC.

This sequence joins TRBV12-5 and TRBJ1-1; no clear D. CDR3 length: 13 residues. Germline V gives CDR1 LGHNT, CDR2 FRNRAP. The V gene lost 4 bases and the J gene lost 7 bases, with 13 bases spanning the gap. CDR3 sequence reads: CASGSRVASEAFF. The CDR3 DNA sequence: TGTGCTAGTGGTTCGAGGGTAGCCAGTGAAGCTTTCTTT. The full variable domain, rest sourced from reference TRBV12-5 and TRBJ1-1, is DARVTQTPRHKVTEMGQEVTMRCQPILGHNTVFWYRQTMMQGLELLAYFRNRAPLDDSGMPKDRFSAEMPDATLATLKIQPSEPRDSAVYFCASGSRVASEAFFGQGTRLTVV.

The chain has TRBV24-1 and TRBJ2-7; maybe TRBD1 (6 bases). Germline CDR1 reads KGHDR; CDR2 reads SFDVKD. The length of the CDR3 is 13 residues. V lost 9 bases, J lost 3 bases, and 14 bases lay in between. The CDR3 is CATVRGGYYEQYF. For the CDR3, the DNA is TGTGCCACCGTCCGAGGGGGATACTACGAGCAGTACTTC.

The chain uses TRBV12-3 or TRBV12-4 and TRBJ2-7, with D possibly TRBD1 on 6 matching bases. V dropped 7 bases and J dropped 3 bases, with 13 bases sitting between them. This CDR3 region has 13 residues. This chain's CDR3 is CASKGGGHYEQYF. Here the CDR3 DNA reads TGTGCCAGCAAGGGTGGGGGCCACTACGAGCAGTACTTC.

The CDR3 sequence: CASSGTSNNEQFF. Written as DNA, the CDR3 is TGCGCCAGCAGCGGGACTTCCAACAATGAGCAGTTCTTC. The chain links TRBV10-2 to TRBJ2-1, with a weak D call TRBD2 (6 bases). The CDR3 runs 13 residues. The V end lost 6 bases, the J end lost 5 bases, and 11 bases lay between the germline ends. Germline-derived CDR1 and CDR2 are WSHSY and SAAADI.

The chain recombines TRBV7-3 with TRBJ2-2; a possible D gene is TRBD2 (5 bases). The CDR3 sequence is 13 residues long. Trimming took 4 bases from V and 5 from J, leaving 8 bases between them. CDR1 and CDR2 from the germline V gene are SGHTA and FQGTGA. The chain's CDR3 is CASSSLVTGELFF. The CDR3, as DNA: TGTGCCAGCAGCTCACTAGTAACCGGGGAGCTGTTTTTT.